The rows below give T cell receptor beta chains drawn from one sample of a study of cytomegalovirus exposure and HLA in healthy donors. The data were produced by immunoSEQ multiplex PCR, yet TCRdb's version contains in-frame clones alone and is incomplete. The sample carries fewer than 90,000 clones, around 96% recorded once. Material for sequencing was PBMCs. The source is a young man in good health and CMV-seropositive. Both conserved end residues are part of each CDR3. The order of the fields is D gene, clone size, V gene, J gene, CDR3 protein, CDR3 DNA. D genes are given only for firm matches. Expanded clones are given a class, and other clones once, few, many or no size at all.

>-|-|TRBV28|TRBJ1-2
CASSFDPSRGDYGYTF
TGTGCCAGCAGCTTCGACCCTAGCAGGGGCGACTATGGCTACACCTTC
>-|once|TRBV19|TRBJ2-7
CASSHAGDPYEQYF
TGTGCCAGTAGTCACGCAGGCGATCCCTACGAGCAGTACTTC
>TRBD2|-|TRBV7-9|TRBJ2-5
CASSRLAGGPLETQYF
TGTGCCAGCAGCCGTCTAGCGGGAGGCCCTCTAGAGACCCAGTACTTC
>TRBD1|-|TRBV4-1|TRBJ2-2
CASSPRQGATGELFF
TGCGCCAGCAGCCCCCGACAGGGCGCCACCGGGGAGCTGTTTTTT
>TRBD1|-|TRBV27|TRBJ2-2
CASTTTRGTGGLGELFF
TGTGCCAGCACCACCACCAGGGGGACAGGGGGGTTGGGGGAGCTGTTTTTT
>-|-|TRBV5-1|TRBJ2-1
CASSLNGDEQFF
TGCGCCAGCAGCTTGAACGGGGATGAGCAGTTCTTC
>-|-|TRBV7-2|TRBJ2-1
CASSLTHSGNEQFF
TGTGCCAGCAGCTTAACGCACAGTGGGAATGAGCAGTTCTTC
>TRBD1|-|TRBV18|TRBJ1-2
CASSPNRGDYGYTF
TGTGCCAGCTCACCAAACAGGGGGGACTATGGCTACACCTTC
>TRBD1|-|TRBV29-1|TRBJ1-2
CSVDRVVDNYGYTF
TGCAGCGTCGACAGGGTCGTGGATAACTATGGCTACACCTTC
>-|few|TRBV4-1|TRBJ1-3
CASSQWGRGAGNTIYF
TGCGCCAGCAGCCAATGGGGTCGGGGAGCCGGAAACACCATATATTTT
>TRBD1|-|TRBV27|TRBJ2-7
CASSLPGTDYEQYF
TGTGCCAGCAGTTTACCCGGGACAGATTACGAGCAGTACTTC
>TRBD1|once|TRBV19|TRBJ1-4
CASSFGQATNEKLFF
TGTGCCAGTAGTTTCGGACAGGCAACTAATGAAAAACTGTTTTTT
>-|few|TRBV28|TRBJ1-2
CATSFIYPYGYTF
TGTGCCACCTCCTTTATTTATCCCTATGGCTACACCTTC
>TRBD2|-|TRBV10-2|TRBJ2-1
CASKLGLAGYNEQFF
TGCGCCAGCAAACTGGGACTAGCGGGGTACAATGAGCAGTTCTTC
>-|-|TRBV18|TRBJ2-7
CASSPGGGPYEQYF
TGTGCCAGCTCACCGGGGGGGGGCCCCTACGAGCAGTACTTC
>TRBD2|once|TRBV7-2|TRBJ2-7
CASSQTSGDYEQYF
TGTGCCAGCAGTCAGACTAGCGGGGATTACGAGCAGTACTTC
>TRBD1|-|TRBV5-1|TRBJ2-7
CASSTGTGNYEQYF
TGCGCCAGCAGCACCGGGACAGGGAACTACGAGCAGTACTTC
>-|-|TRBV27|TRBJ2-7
CASSSSRGGGGSYEQYF
TGTGCCAGCAGTTCATCCCGCGGGGGAGGGGGATCCTACGAGCAGTACTTC
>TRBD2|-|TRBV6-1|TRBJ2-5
CASSDWTSGQETQYF
TGTGCCAGCAGTGACTGGACTAGCGGACAAGAGACCCAGTACTTC
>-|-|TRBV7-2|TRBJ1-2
CASSQDSLYGYTF
TGTGCCAGCAGCCAGGACAGCCTATATGGCTACACCTTC
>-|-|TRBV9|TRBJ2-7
CASSGTDFYEQYF
TGTGCCAGCAGCGGGACGGACTTCTACGAGCAGTACTTC
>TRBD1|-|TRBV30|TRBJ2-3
CAWRRADRGDTQYF
TGTGCCTGGAGGAGGGCAGACAGGGGAGATACGCAGTATTTT
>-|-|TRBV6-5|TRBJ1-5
CASSGQSNQPQHF
TGTGCCAGCAGCGGACAGAGCAATCAGCCCCAGCATTTT
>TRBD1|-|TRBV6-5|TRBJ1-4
CASSLDRDGEKLFF
TGTGCCAGCAGTCTCGACAGGGACGGAGAAAAACTGTTTTTT
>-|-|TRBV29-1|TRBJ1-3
CSGSAGGNTIYF
TGCAGCGGATCGGCAGGCGGAAACACCATATATTTT
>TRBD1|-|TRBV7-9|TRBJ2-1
CASSFRDRGFF
TGTGCCAGCAGCTTTAGGGACAGGGGTTTCTTC
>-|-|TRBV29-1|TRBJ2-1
CSVEDLSGVSSYNEQFF
TGCAGCGTTGAAGATTTGTCAGGCGTCAGCTCCTACAATGAGCAGTTCTTC
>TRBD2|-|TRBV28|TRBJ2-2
CASSRGLANTGELFF
TGTGCCAGCAGTAGGGGACTAGCCAACACCGGGGAGCTGTTTTTT
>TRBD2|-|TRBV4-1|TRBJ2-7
CASSQAELAGEGLYEQYF
TGCGCCAGCAGCCAAGCCGAGCTAGCGGGAGAGGGTCTCTACGAGCAGTACTTC